This T cell receptor (beta chain) was retrieved from a study of cytomegalovirus exposure and HLA in healthy donors. The primer mix had 60 Vbeta and 13 Jbeta primers. TCRdb's table, derived via immunoSEQ multiplex PCR, lists solely in-frame clones and lacks some. The sample lists about 160,000 clones, around 86% seen once, with roughly 4.3% in the top ten. V lost 4 bases to trimming and J lost 0 bases, with 10 bases between them. CDR1 is ENHRY and CDR2 is SYGVKD in the germline V gene. This CDR3 region has 15 residues. This sequence originates from a man aged 45-65 years in good health and CMV-seropositive. The chain combines TRBV10-3 with TRBJ1-3, with D uncertain. The sample taken for sequencing was PBMCs. The CDR3, as DNA: TGTGCCATCAGTGGCCCGCTAAACTCTGGAAACACCATATATTTT. Translating gives CAISGPLNSGNTIYF.